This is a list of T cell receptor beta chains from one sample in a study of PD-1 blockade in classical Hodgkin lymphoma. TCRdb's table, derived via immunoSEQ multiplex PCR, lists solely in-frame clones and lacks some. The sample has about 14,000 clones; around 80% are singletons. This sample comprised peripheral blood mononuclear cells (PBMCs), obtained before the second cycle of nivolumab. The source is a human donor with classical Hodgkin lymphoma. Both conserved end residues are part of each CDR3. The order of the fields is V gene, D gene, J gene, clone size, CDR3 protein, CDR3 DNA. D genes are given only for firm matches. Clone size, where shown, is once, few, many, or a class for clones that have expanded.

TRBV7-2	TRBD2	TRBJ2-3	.	CASSPGLAGAWDTQYF	TGTGCCAGCAGCCCAGGACTAGCGGGGGCATGGGATACGCAGTATTTT
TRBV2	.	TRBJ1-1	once	CASSPTFEAFF	TGTGCCAGCAGTCCGACATTTGAAGCTTTCTTT
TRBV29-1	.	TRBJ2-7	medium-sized	CSVAQGAYEQYF	TGCAGCGTTGCACAAGGGGCCTACGAGCAGTACTTC
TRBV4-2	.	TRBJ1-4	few	CASSQDGAAGEKLFF	TGTGCCAGCAGCCAAGATGGGGCGGCCGGTGAAAAACTGTTTTTT
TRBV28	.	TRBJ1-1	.	CASNRWQNTEAFF	TGTGCCAGCAATAGGTGGCAGAACACTGAAGCTTTCTTT
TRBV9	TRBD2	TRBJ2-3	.	CASSSTPLAGASYF	TGTGCCAGCAGCAGTACGCCACTAGCGGGGGCATCGTATTTT
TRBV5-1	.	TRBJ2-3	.	CASSLSRGTDTQYF	TGCGCCAGCAGCTTGTCGAGGGGCACAGATACGCAGTATTTT
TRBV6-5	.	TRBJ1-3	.	CASSPQGSGNTIYF	TGTGCCAGCAGCCCACAGGGCTCTGGAAACACCATATATTTT
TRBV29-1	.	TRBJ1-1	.	CSVGLPRISNTEAFF	TGCAGCGTTGGTCTCCCGAGAATTTCGAACACTGAAGCTTTCTTT
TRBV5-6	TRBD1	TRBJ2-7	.	CASSFRDRNLAYEQYF	TGTGCCAGCAGCTTCCGGGACAGGAATTTGGCCTACGAGCAGTACTTC
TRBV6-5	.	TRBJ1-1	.	CASSRSETEAFF	TGTGCCAGCAGTCGTAGTGAGACTGAAGCTTTCTTT
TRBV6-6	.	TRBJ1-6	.	CASSRTAGVGPLHF	TGTGCCAGCAGTCGGACGGCTGGGGTCGGACCCCTCCACTTT
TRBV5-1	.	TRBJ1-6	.	CASSSEFSPLHF	TGCGCCAGCAGTTCCGAGTTTTCACCCCTCCACTTT
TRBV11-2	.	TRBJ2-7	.	CASSTAGRIEQYF	TGTGCCAGCAGCACCGCGGGACGAATCGAGCAGTACTTC
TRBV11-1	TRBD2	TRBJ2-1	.	CASSSNKRGGADNEQFF	TGTGCCAGCAGCTCAAACAAGCGGGGGGGAGCGGACAATGAGCAGTTCTTC
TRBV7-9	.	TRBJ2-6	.	CASSSDGSWGANVLTF	TGTGCCAGCAGCTCAGACGGATCTTGGGGGGCCAACGTCCTGACTTTC
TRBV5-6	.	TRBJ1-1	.	CASSPVQRNTEAFF	TGTGCCAGCAGCCCGGTTCAGCGGAACACTGAAGCTTTCTTT
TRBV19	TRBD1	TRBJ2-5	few	CASSTPTGGKETQYF	TGTGCCAGTAGTACCCCGACAGGGGGTAAAGAGACCCAGTACTTC
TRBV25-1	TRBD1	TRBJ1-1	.	CASSGPTGNRGWTEAFF	TGTGCCAGCAGTGGGCCGACAGGGAATCGAGGCTGGACTGAAGCTTTCTTT
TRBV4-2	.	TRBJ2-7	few	CASSQGRSSYEQYF	TGTGCCAGCAGCCAAGGGAGAAGCTCCTACGAGCAGTACTTC
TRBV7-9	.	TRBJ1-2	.	CASSLGMSYYGYTF	TGTGCCAGCAGCTTAGGGATGTCTTACTACGGCTACACCTTC
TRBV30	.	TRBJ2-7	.	CAWRRRYEQYF	TGTGCCTGGAGGCGGCGCTACGAGCAGTACTTC
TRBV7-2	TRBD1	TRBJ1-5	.	CASSLQQGSNQPQHF	TGTGCCAGCAGCTTACAACAGGGGAGCAATCAGCCCCAGCATTTT
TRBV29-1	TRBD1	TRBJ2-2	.	CSVQTGAGELFF	TGCAGCGTTCAAACAGGGGCCGGGGAGCTGTTTTTT
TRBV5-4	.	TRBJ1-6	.	CASSMEGGHSPLHF	TGTGCCAGCAGCATGGAGGGGGGGCATTCACCCCTCCACTTT
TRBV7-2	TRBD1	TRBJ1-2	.	CASSLADRKLYGYTF	TGTGCCAGCAGCTTAGCGGACAGGAAGCTCTATGGCTACACCTTC
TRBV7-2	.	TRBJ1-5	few	CASSLDSYNQPQHF	TGTGCCAGCAGCTTAGACAGCTACAATCAGCCCCAGCATTTT
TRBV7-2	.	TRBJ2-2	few	CASSLGQFTGELFF	TGTGCCAGCAGCTTAGGGCAGTTCACCGGGGAGCTGTTTTTT
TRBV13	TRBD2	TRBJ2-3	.	CASSLVASGGTDTQYF	TGTGCCAGCAGCTTAGTTGCTAGCGGGGGGACAGATACGCAGTATTTT
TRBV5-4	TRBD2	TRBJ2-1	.	CASSLGQLAYNEQFF	TGTGCCAGCAGCTTGGGACAACTAGCGTACAATGAGCAGTTCTTC
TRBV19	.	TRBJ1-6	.	CASSMLGRGSSYNSPLHF	TGTGCCAGTAGTATGCTGGGGCGGGGTAGCTCCTATAATTCACCCCTCCACTTT
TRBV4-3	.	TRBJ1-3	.	CASSQGWGTIYF	TGCGCCAGCAGCCAGGGGTGGGGCACCATATATTTT
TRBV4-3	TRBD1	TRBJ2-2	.	CASSQGTGNYGELFF	TGCGCCAGCAGCCAGGGGACAGGGAACTACGGGGAGCTGTTTTTT
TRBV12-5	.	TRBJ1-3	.	CASGLPGNTIYF	TGTGCTAGTGGTTTGCCGGGAAACACCATATATTTT
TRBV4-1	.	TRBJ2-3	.	CASRAAGAPADTQYF	TGCGCCAGCAGAGCTGCGGGGGCCCCAGCAGATACGCAGTATTTT
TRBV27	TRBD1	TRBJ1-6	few	CASSYDRGPTLSYNSPLHF	TGTGCCAGCAGTTATGACAGGGGGCCAACCCTCTCCTATAATTCACCCCTCCACTTT
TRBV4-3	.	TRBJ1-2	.	CASSQEEAGWGYTF	TGCGCCAGCAGCCAAGAAGAGGCAGGGTGGGGCTACACCTTC
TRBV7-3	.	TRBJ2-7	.	CASSLTGAHEQYF	TGTGCCAGCAGCTTAACAGGCGCTCACGAGCAGTACTTC
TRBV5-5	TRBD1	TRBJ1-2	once	CASSLAGQGGYGYTF	TGTGCCAGCAGCTTGGCTGGACAGGGGGGCTATGGCTACACCTTC
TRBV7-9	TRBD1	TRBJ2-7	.	CASSWTGITDYEQYF	TGTGCCAGCAGCTGGACAGGGATTACCGACTACGAGCAGTACTTC
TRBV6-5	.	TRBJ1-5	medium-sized	CASSVGGPQPQHF	TGTGCCAGCAGCGTCGGGGGGCCCCAGCCCCAGCATTTT
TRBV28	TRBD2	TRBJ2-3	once	CASSSFLAGVDTQYF	TGTGCCAGCAGTTCGTTCCTAGCGGGGGTAGATACGCAGTATTTT
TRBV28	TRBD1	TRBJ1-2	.	CASSLVQGYGYTF	TGTGCCAGCAGTTTAGTACAGGGGTATGGCTACACCTTC
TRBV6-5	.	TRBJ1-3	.	CASSYGLGSSGNTIYF	TGTGCCAGCAGTTATGGCCTAGGAAGCTCTGGAAACACCATATATTTT
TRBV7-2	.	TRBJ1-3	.	CASSSWTAHSGNTIYF	TGTGCCAGCAGCTCATGGACAGCCCACTCTGGAAACACCATATATTTT
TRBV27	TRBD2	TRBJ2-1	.	CASSLRTSGGNEQFF	TGTGCCAGCAGTTTACGGACTAGCGGGGGGAATGAGCAGTTCTTC
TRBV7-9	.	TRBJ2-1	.	CASSLGGTLGNEQFF	TGTGCCAGCAGCTTAGGCGGGACTCTCGGCAATGAGCAGTTCTTC
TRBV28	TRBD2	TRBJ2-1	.	CASITAGRGSYNEQFF	TGTGCCAGCATTACTGCGGGGAGGGGTTCCTACAATGAGCAGTTCTTC
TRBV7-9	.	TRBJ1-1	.	CASSLALGRTEAFF	TGTGCCAGCAGCTTAGCGCTGGGCCGGACTGAAGCTTTCTTT
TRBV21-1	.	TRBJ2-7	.	CVSSSMKRTSRLHEQYF	TGTGTCAGCAGCAGTATGAAGCGGACTAGCAGGTTACACGAGCAGTACTTC
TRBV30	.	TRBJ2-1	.	CAWSPDPVSGSNEQFF	TGTGCCTGGAGTCCCGACCCGGTTTCGGGGAGCAATGAGCAGTTCTTC
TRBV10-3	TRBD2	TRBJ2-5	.	CAISLTSGGRVTQYF	TGTGCCATCAGCTTGACTAGCGGGGGGCGGGTGACCCAGTACTTC
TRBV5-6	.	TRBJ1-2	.	CASSLGQTYGYTF	TGTGCCAGCAGCTTGGGTCAGACCTATGGCTACACCTTC
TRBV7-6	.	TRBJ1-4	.	CASSWGGEKLFF	TGTGCCAGCAGCTGGGGGGGTGAAAAACTGTTTTTT
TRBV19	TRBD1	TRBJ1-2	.	CASSLRDRGVHYGYTF	TGTGCCAGTAGTCTCCGGGACAGGGGTGTTCACTATGGCTACACCTTC